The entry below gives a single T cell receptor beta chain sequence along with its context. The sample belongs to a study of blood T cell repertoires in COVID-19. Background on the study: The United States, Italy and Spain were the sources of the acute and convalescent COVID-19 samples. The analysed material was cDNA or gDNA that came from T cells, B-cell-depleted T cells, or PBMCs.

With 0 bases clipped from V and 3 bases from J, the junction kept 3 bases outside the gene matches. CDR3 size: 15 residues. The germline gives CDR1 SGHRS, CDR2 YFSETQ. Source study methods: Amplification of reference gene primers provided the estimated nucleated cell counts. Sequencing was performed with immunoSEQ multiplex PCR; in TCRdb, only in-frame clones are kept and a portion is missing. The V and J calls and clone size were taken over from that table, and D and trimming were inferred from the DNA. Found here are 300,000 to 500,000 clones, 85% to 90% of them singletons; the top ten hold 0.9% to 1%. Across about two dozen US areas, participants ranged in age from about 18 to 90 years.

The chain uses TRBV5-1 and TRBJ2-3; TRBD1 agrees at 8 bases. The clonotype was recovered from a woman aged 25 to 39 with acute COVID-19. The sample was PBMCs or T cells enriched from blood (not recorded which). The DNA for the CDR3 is TGCGCCAGCAGCTTGGTGGGACAGGAAACAGATACGCAGTATTTT. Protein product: CASSLVGQETDTQYF.